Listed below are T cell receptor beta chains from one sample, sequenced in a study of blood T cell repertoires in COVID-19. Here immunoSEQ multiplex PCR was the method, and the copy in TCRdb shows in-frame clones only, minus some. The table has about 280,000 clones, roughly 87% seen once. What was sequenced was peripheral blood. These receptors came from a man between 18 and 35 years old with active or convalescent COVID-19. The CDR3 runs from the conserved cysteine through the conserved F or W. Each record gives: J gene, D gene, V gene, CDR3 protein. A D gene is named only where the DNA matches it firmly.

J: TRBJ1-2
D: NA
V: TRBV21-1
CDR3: CASSKGAHLGGTATRSGYGYTF

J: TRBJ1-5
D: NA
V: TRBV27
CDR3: CASSLDAGGSQPQHF

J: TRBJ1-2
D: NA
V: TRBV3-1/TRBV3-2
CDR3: CASSLNRGYTF

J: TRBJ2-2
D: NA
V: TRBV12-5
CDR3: CASGLTGTGELFF

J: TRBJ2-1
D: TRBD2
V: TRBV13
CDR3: CASSLGLAGGSEQFF

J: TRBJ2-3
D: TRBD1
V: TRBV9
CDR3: CASSDAGGSDTQYF

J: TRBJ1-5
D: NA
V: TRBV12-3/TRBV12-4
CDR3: CASRRDNPDPQHF

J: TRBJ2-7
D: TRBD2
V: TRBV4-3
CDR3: CASKASGGPRYF

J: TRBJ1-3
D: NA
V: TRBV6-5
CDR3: CASSSSHSGNTIYF

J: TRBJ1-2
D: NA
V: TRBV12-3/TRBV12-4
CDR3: CASSPDSNYGYTF

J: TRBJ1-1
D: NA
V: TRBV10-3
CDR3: CAISELGAEAFF

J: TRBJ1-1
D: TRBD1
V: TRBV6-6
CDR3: CASSPTGEAFF

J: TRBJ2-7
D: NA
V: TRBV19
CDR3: CASSIVGQGEQYF

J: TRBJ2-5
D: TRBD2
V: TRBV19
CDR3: CASSSGGGEQTQYF

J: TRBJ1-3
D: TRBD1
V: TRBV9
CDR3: CASSPRQGAGDTIYF

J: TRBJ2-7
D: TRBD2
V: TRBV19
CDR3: CASSQHTRLAGDIYEQYF

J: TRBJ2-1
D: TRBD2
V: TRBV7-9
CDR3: CASSPRTSGGALYNEQFF

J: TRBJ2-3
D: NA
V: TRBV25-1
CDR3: CASSDPGDSTDTQYF

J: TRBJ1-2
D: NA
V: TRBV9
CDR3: CASSVTAGLGYGYTF

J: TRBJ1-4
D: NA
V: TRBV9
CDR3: CASSPQGANEKLFF

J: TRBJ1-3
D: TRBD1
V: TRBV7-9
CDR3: CASSLPSGTGGNTIYF

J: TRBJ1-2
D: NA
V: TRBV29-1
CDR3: CSVELGVSNYGYTF

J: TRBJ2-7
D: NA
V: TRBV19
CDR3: CASSMLSGQNEQYF

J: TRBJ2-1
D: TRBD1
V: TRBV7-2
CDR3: CASSSRTGYNEQFF

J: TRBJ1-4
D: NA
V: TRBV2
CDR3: CASSEPAGLGEKLFF

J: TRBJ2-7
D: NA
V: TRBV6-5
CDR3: CASSYGLSYEQYF

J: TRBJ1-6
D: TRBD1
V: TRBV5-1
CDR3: CASSPGQGLSSYNSPLHF

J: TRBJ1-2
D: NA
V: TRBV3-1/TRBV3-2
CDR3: CASSKRDLAGYGYTF

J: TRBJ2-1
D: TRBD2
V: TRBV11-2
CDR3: CASSLDDLWTSGGSYNEQFF

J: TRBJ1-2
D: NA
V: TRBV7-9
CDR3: CASSNRDYGYTF

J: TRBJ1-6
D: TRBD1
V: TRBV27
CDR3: CASSRGQGYSPLHF

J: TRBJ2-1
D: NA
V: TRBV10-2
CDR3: CASSEVRQVDNEQFF

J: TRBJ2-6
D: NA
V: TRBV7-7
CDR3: CASSLGPSGANVLTF

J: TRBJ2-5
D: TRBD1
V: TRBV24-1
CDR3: CATSDSGLQGETQYF

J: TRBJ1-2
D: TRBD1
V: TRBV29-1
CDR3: CSVGGQGDFNGYTF

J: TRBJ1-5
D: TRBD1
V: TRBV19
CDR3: CASSMGTGKVKTQHF

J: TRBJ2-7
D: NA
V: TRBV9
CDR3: CASSLQASSYEQYF

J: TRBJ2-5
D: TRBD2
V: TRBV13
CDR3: CASSKGLAGGETQYF

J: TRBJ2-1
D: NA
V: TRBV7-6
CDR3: CASSKTDYNEQFF

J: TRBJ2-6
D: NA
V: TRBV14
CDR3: CASRGSGANVLTF

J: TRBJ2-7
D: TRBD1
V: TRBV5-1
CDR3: CASSLDRGTPYEQYF

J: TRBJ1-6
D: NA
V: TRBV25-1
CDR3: CASRETGRSYNSPLHF

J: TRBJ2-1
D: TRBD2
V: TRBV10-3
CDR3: CAIGTSRNNNEQFF

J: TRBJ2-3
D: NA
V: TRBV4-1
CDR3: CASSQDPVASTDTQYF

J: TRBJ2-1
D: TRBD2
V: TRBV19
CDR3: CASSTLSGGTPFNEQFF